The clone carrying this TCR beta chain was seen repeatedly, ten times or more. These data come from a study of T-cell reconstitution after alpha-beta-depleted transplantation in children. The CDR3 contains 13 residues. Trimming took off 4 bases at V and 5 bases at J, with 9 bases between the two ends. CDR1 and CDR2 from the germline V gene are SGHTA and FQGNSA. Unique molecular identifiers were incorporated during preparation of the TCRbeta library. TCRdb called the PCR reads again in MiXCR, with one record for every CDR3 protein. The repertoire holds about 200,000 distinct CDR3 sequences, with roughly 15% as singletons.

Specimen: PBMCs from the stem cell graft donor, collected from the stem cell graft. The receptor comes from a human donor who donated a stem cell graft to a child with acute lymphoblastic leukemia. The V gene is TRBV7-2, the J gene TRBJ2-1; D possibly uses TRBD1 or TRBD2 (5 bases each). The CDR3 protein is CASSSGPNNEQFF. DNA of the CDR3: TGTGCCAGCAGCTCGGGACCAAACAATGAGCAGTTCTTC.